The next 27 T cell receptor beta chains were all read from a single sample in a study of cytomegalovirus exposure and HLA in healthy donors. The PCR had 60 Vbeta and 13 Jbeta primers. Method: immunoSEQ multiplex PCR; TCRdb's copy keeps in-frame clones and lacks some. The sample includes about 140,000 clones, approximately 79% of them seen just once. The sample taken for sequencing was PBMCs. These receptors originate from a woman under 40 in good health and CMV-seronegative.

The chain employs TRBV30 and TRBJ2-1, with no clear D. The CDR3 runs 15 residues. The V and J ends lost 3 bases and 0 bases respectively, with 12 bases between them. CDR1 and CDR2 (germline): GTSNPN, SVGIG (reference sequence). The chain's CDR3 is CAWRRLASSYNEQFF. In DNA, the CDR3 is TGTGCCTGGAGGAGACTTGCGAGCTCCTACAATGAGCAGTTCTTC.

This clone was counted only a few times. The chain carries TRBV6-5 and TRBJ2-2; 11 nucleotides agree with TRBD1. The CDR3 totals 15 residues. J gave up 7 bases and V 6 bases, and 7 bases lay outside the gene matches. Germline assignment: CDR1 MNHEY and CDR2 SVGAGI. The CDR3 nucleotides are TGTGCCAGCAGACCGGACAGGGGGCAAGTCGGGGAGCTGTTTTTT. It encodes CASRPDRGQVGELFF.

J is TRBJ2-3 and V is TRBV4-1; 7 bases match TRBD2. The CDR3 length is 16 residues. Germline V gene data show CDR1 as MGHRA and CDR2 as YSYEKL. With 0 bases clipped from V and 4 bases from J, the junction kept 7 bases outside the gene matches. This CDR3 is CASSQDRGGGADTQYF. In nucleotides, the CDR3 is TGCGCCAGCAGCCAAGATCGGGGCGGGGGAGCAGATACGCAGTATTTT.

This CDR3 is CASSPRLETQYF. The CDR3 region has the DNA TGTGCCAGCAGCCCCAGGTTAGAGACCCAGTACTTC. The chain joins TRBV7-2 to TRBJ2-5; D not certain. CDR1 and CDR2 (germline): SGHTA, FQGNSA. The CDR3 is 12 amino acids. V lost 5 bases and J 4 bases, leaving 8 bases between the germline ends.

The chain combines TRBV28 with TRBJ1-2; D gene ambiguous. The CDR3 is 13 residues long. Trimming cost V 3 bases and J 8 bases, with 13 bases left between them. Germline V gene data show CDR1 as MDHEN and CDR2 as SYDVKM. The CDR3 DNA is TGTGCCAGCAGTTTGGTCAACGGAGAAGGCTACACCTTC. Translating it yields CASSLVNGEGYTF.

The chain couples TRBV9 to TRBJ1-1; weak D call: TRBD1 (5 bases). The length of the CDR3 is 14 residues. Germline V CDR1 and CDR2: SGDLS, YYNGEE. V shed 4 bases and J shed 1 base, with 11 bases lying between them. The CDR3 DNA reads TGTGCCAGCAGCCCTGGGCAGGGGAACACTGAAGCTTTCTTT. Protein: CASSPGQGNTEAFF.

The rearrangement uses TRBV5-1 and TRBJ2-1; 7 bases are a match to TRBD1. This CDR3 has 16 residues. CDR1 and CDR2 from the germline V gene are SGHRS and YFSETQ. V dropped 4 bases and J dropped 0; count of bases not matched to a gene: 7. CDR3 region: CASSPLGTDSYNEQFF. The DNA for the CDR3 is TGCGCCAGCAGCCCCCTAGGGACAGACTCCTACAATGAGCAGTTCTTC.

V is TRBV5-1 and J is TRBJ2-7; TRBD1 aligns across 10 bases. The CDR3 spans 16 residues. After removal of 0 bases from V and 4 bases from J, the junction contained 7 bases not matched to a gene. Germline V gives CDR1 SGHRS, CDR2 YFSETQ. Written as DNA, the CDR3 is TGCGCCAGCAGCTTGGGACAGGGGGCAATAAGGTACGAGCAGTACTTC. Translating it yields CASSLGQGAIRYEQYF.

The chain combines TRBV28 with TRBJ1-2; TRBD1 is a possible D gene (5 bases). In germline, CDR1 is MDHEN, CDR2 SYDVKM. Trimming left V 5 bases short and J 2 bases short, with 15 bases between. The CDR3 consists of 15 residues. CDR3 sequence reads: CASSPRGGGNYGYTF. CDR3 nucleotide sequence: TGTGCCAGCAGTCCCCGGGGGGGAGGGAACTATGGCTACACCTTC.

V is TRBV29-1 and J is TRBJ2-6; D gene unclear. Germline values: CDR1 SQVTM, CDR2 ANQGSEA. The V gene lost 1 base and the J gene lost 4 bases, with 5 bases spanning the gap. The CDR3 consists of 13 residues. CDR3 amino acids: CSVEVAGANVLTF. Here the CDR3 DNA reads TGCAGCGTTGAAGTAGCCGGGGCCAACGTCCTGACTTTC.

This chain connects TRBV6-5 to TRBJ2-1, with a tentative D call TRBD1 (5 bases). CDR3 length: 14 residues. The germline CDR1 and CDR2 sequences are MNHEY and SVGAGI. Trimming took 7 bases from V and 3 from J, leaving 13 bases between them. The CDR3: CASKTQGIYNEQFF. As DNA, the CDR3 is TGTGCCAGCAAGACCCAGGGAATCTACAATGAGCAGTTCTTC.

This sequence joins TRBV27 and TRBJ1-4, with a possible D match to TRBD1 (5 bases). The CDR3 consists of 13 residues. V was trimmed by 6 bases and J by 0 bases, leaving 5 bases between them. The germline gives CDR1 MNHEY, CDR2 SMNVEV (reference sequence). CDR3 DNA: TGTGCCAGCAGGACAGCAACTAATGAAAAACTGTTTTTT. Translated: CASRTATNEKLFF.

This clone showed up just a few times. The chain employs TRBV6-1 and TRBJ1-5, with 9 bases that match TRBD1. CDR1 is MNHNS, CDR2 SASEGT, per germline. This CDR3 spans 15 amino acids. The V gene end was trimmed by 6 bases and the J gene end by 0 bases; junction bases not matched to a gene: 3. The CDR3 DNA is TGTGCCAGCAGGGGACAGGGCCATAGCAATCAGCCCCAGCATTTT. Translating it yields CASRGQGHSNQPQHF.

This clone was picked up one time. The chain uses TRBV6-1 and TRBJ1-1; 7 bases are a match to TRBD1. The germline V gene has CDR1 MNHNS and CDR2 SASEGT. The CDR3 totals 13 residues. V was pared by 8 bases and J by 0 bases, with 3 bases of the junction left unmatched. CDR3 sequence (DNA): TGTGCCAGCGGCAGGGGGATGAACACTGAAGCTTTCTTT. Translating it yields CASGRGMNTEAFF.

The chain employs TRBV6-1 and TRBJ1-5; weak D call: TRBD1 (5 bases). The germline CDR1 and CDR2 sequences are MNHNS and SASEGT. V lost 3 bases to trimming and J lost 0 bases, with 12 bases between them. The CDR3 has 16 amino acids. The DNA for the CDR3 is TGTGCCAGCAGTGAGGGGGACTTGTATAGCAATCAGCCCCAGCATTTT. Protein product: CASSEGDLYSNQPQHF.

This rearrangement joins TRBV4-3 to TRBJ2-7; 7 positions agree with TRBD1. The germline V gene has CDR1 LGHNA and CDR2 YSLEER. Unmatched junction bases numbered 8, after V lost 0 bases and J lost 3 bases. This CDR3 is 16 amino acids long. The CDR3 loop is CASSQEWSGTVYEQYF. In nucleotides, the CDR3 is TGCGCCAGCAGCCAAGAATGGTCCGGGACAGTCTACGAGCAGTACTTC.

The J gene is TRBJ1-4, the V gene TRBV4-1; D uncertain. The CDR3 totals 14 residues. Germline V CDR1 and CDR2: MGHRA, YSYEKL. Trimming pared 1 base from V and 8 bases from J, leaving 11 bases between. CDR3 coding DNA: TGCGCCAGCAGCCAAGTTGGGCTAGCCGAAAAACTGTTTTTT. Translated: CASSQVGLAEKLFF.

The chain couples TRBV5-1 to TRBJ2-7; a possible D gene is TRBD2 (6 bases). Per the germline V gene, CDR1 is SGHRS and CDR2 is YFSETQ. CDR3 length equals 15 residues. The V and J ends lost 4 bases and 1 base respectively, with 15 bases between them. CDR3 sequence reads: CASSLRGYQSYEQYF. Written as DNA, the CDR3 is TGCGCCAGCAGCCTCCGGGGGTACCAGTCCTACGAGCAGTACTTC.

CDR3 residues: CASSLFAGEAQYF. The CDR3, as DNA: TGTGCCAGCAGCTTATTTGCCGGGGAAGCCCAGTACTTC. The V and J genes are TRBV7-9 and TRBJ2-5; tentatively, D is TRBD2 (5 bases). This CDR3 is built from 13 residues. CDR1 and CDR2 from the germline V gene are SEHNR and FQNEAQ (reference sequence). V gave up 2 bases and J gave up 9 bases, with 13 bases separating them.

The chain uses TRBV10-2 and TRBJ1-1; TRBD1 is a possible D gene (6 bases). CDR1 and CDR2 from the germline V gene are WSHSY and SAAADI. The CDR3 runs 14 residues. Trimming took 2 bases from V and 7 from J, leaving 14 bases between them. The CDR3 region has the DNA TGCGCCAGCAGTGAGCCGGTAGGGGGGGTTGAAGCTTTCTTT. Translation: CASSEPVGGVEAFF.

This chain uses TRBV14 with TRBJ2-1; 12 positions agree with TRBD2. There are 18 residues in the CDR3. J gave up 0 bases and V 0 bases, and 3 bases lay outside the gene matches. Germline assignment: CDR1 SGHDN and CDR2 FVKESK. This CDR3 reads CASSQDRTSGDSYNEQFF. The CDR3, as DNA: TGTGCCAGCAGCCAAGATCGGACTAGCGGGGACTCCTACAATGAGCAGTTCTTC.

V gene TRBV9 combines with J gene TRBJ2-3; D might be TRBD2 (6 bases). V shed 0 bases and J shed 4 bases, with 9 bases lying between them. CDR1 and CDR2 from the germline V gene are SGDLS and YYNGEE. This CDR3 region has 14 residues. The CDR3 region is CASSVGSGADTQYF. The CDR3 DNA reads as TGTGCCAGCAGCGTAGGTAGCGGCGCAGATACGCAGTATTTT.

The chain employs TRBV19 and TRBJ2-5, with a possible D match to TRBD2 (5 bases). Germline V gives CDR1 LNHDA, CDR2 SQIVND (reference sequence). This CDR3 spans 14 amino acids. V dropped 2 bases and J dropped 4 bases, with 11 bases sitting between them. CDR3 bases: TGTGCCAGTAGTATAATGATAGCGTCAGAGACCCAGTACTTC. It codes for CASSIMIASETQYF.

The chain recombines TRBV9 with TRBJ1-2; the D is unclear. V was cut by 1 base and J by 5 bases, with 9 bases left in between. Germline CDR1 is SGDLS and CDR2 is YYNGEE. The CDR3 sequence is 13 residues long. DNA of the CDR3: TGTGCCAGCAGCGTAAACAGCCTTTATGGCTACACCTTC. Translation gives CASSVNSLYGYTF.

This clone occurred once. The chain combines TRBV5-1 with TRBJ2-7; possible D gene TRBD2, 7 bases. This CDR3 region has 15 residues. The germline CDR1 and CDR2 sequences are SGHRS and YFSETQ. Trimming left V 3 bases short and J 2 bases short, with 15 bases between. This CDR3 is CASSSGLTGPYEQYF. CDR3 DNA: TGCGCCAGCAGCTCGGGACTAACAGGGCCCTACGAGCAGTACTTC.

This sequence joins TRBV5-1 and TRBJ1-1, with TRBD1 as a possible D gene (5 bases). CDR3 length: 14 amino acids. The germline gives CDR1 SGHRS, CDR2 YFSETQ. Trimming took off 2 bases at V and 5 bases at J, with 13 bases between the two ends. CDR3 in amino acids: CASSFRGGSTEAFF. The CDR3 bases are TGCGCCAGCAGCTTTAGGGGTGGAAGTACTGAAGCTTTCTTT.

This clone has more than one count but fewer than ten. V gene TRBV4-2 combines with J gene TRBJ1-1; no definite D call. V was clipped by 1 base and J by 0 bases, with 12 bases between them. This CDR3 contains 16 residues. Germline V gene data show CDR1 as LGHNA and CDR2 as YNFKEQ. The CDR3 DNA reads TGTGCCAGCAGCCAAGGGTTGCGGGTCCTGAACACTGAAGCTTTCTTT. Amino acid sequence: CASSQGLRVLNTEAFF.